This T cell receptor beta chain emerged from a study of neurological immune-mediated disorders (dated by TCRdb to between 2018 and 2021). Regarding the research as a whole: The study compared peripheral blood TCR-beta repertoires of HTLV-I-associated myelopathy (HAM/TSP) patients, multiple sclerosis patients and healthy controls using UMI-based sequencing. The cohort was made up of 68 subjects, consisting of 15 or so HAM/TSP patients, 35 or so multiple sclerosis patients and 20 or so healthy controls. The 106 TCR-beta libraries covered PBMC samples along with longitudinal samples, technical triplicates, and paired sorted CD4+ and CD8+ T-cell subsets. Overall results and qualifications from the work: No identical CDR3 amino acid sequences were found to be shared among expanded clones across subjects, suggesting that TCR-beta repertoires were private in all groups. TCR clonal expansion was greatest in HAM/TSP patients and smallest in MS patients, who ranked below even healthy controls.

For unsorted PBMC libraries, 2 million PBMCs were used after storage in RNAlater at -80 degrees C until RNA extraction. PBMCs were separated from peripheral blood using Ficoll-Hypaque density gradient centrifugation and then cryopreserved in liquid nitrogen. In its sample, this clonotype was seen many times. This clone's antigen is unknown. Qualities for individual bases were not recorded, and no much larger clone is one base off. cDNA was synthesized by template-switch 5'RACE using a primer carrying a 10-nucleotide random unique molecular identifier by which each TCR transcript was tagged. Every sequencing run covered 15-18 subjects and yielded more than 160 million TCR-beta sequences. The RNeasy kit was used to extract total RNA. The KAPA Real-time Library Amplification kit was used to amplify TCR-beta VDJ regions with primers for the TCR constant region and the 5'RACE anchor. A first PCR added sample indexes and Illumina adaptors, and a second PCR then raised library yield. The roughly 650 bp TCR product was size-selected on a 2% E-gel SizeSelection system after Ampure bead purification. Before pooling, library quality was assessed on a Bioanalyzer, concentration was determined with Qubit, and library quantification was performed with the Kapa Library Quantification kit. An Illumina HiSeq 2500 was used to sequence the libraries paired-end at 2 x 150 bp. To increase sequence diversity, roughly 24-32% phiX was spiked into each library pool. The paper's processing steps were these. The quality-filtered reads were processed with the UMI-based MiGEC pipeline, whose error correction step removed more than 80% of the raw TCR sequences. VDJ genes were aligned to IMGT germline references, and each clonotype was defined by a unique CDR3 amino acid sequence together with V-J genes. Clonal expansion, Shannon diversity and CDR3 relatedness were evaluated with VDJtools (CalcPairwiseDistances, ClusterSamples), while phylogenetic trees were built in CLCbio workbench. Using coefficient-of-variation modelling across technical triplicates, the study counted a clone as expanded if it had at least 8 unique UMIs. TCRdb reprocessing: public reads trimmed at Q25 with fastp, clones called with MiXCR, in-frame beta chains kept. Rows matching on CDR3 protein sequence are summarized as one entry with the most common DNA and genes. V and J calls and clone size were set by TCRdb, not the authors. This sample lists about 48,000 distinct CDR3 sequences; over 9% were detected once. 21% of the sample lies in the top ten.

The germline V end is reduced by 5 bases and the J end by 6 bases; junction bases left unmatched: 7. The CDR3 measures 14 amino acids from cysteine to phenylalanine. Only CDR3 DNA remains: 42 bases, in frame from the first base. The germline V gene specifies SNHLY as CDR1 and FYNNEI as CDR2. The source of this sequence is a woman in her forties with HTLV-1-associated myelopathy (HAM/TSP). The rearrangement combines TRBV2 with TRBJ2-7; 10 bases in between match TRBD1. Input material: PBMCs. The bases read TGTGCCAGCAGTATCAGGGACAGGGGCAGCGAGCAGTACTTC. Translation gives CASSIRDRGSEQYF.